What follows is one T cell receptor (beta chain) and its context. CDR3 length: 16 residues. The germline V gene has CDR1 MNHEY and CDR2 SVGEGT. The V segment lost 4 bases and the J segment 3 bases; nucleotides outside the gene matches: 7. The data are from a study of blood T cell repertoires in COVID-19. Overall study context: The origin of the acute and convalescent COVID-19 samples was the United States, Italy and Spain. The cDNA or gDNA used as material had been derived from T cells, B-cell-depleted T cells, or PBMCs.

Per the original data handling: Amplification of reference gene primers was used by the study to estimate nucleated cell counts. Data came from immunoSEQ multiplex PCR; TCRdb stores just in-frame clones and leaves some out. V, J and clone size were drawn from that table, and D and trimming were deduced from the DNA. The table shows about 28,000 clones, with approximately 88% occurring only once. This rearrangement joins TRBV6-2 or TRBV6-3 to TRBJ2-1, with 9 bases aligning to TRBD1. Sequenced material: peripheral blood. The source of this sequence is a human donor in a cohort sampled during active COVID-19. This CDR3 reads CASSSRGQGFYNEQFF. DNA for the CDR3: TGTGCCAGCAGTTCCCGGGGACAGGGCTTCTACAATGAGCAGTTCTTC.